This entry lists 20 T cell receptor beta chains sequenced from one sample in a study of T cells expressing NK-cell markers. TCRdb re-called the 5' RACE reads; every CDR3 protein appears as one record, without DNA. This sample contains fewer than 300,000 distinct CDR3 sequences. Sequences were obtained from blood T cells: a sorted CD56 or NKG2C T cell subset, CD4+ or CD8+ T cells, or bulk PBMC T cells (not recorded which). These TCRs come from a woman between 18 and 75 years old in good health.

This CDR3 reads CASSFGSGTQETQYF. The V gene is TRBV12-3 or TRBV12-4, the J gene TRBJ2-5; TCRdb names TRBD2, which stays unverified in the absence of DNA. This CDR3 spans 15 amino acids.

The chain is built from TRBV12-3 or TRBV12-4 and TRBJ1-5; TCRdb indicates TRBD1, and absent DNA this call remains unverified. The CDR3 has 16 amino acids. This chain's CDR3 is CASRSQGGGFNQPQHF.

The chain has TRBV20-1 and TRBJ2-1; TCRdb's D gene call, TRBD2, goes unchecked for lack of DNA. CDR1 DFQATT and CDR2 SNEGSKA come from the germline V gene (reference sequence). The CDR3 consists of 14 residues. CDR3 in amino acids: CSARGRALYNEQFF.

This chain uses TRBV12-3 or TRBV12-4 with TRBJ2-1; TCRdb's D call, TRBD1, is unchecked because there is no DNA. The CDR3 covers 12 residues. CDR3: CASSNPGHEQFF.

The V gene is TRBV5-6, the J gene TRBJ2-6; the D call of TRBD1 rests on TCRdb alone, since no DNA is present to check it. The CDR3 totals 17 residues. Per germline, CDR1 SGHDT and CDR2 YYEEEE. The CDR3 protein is CASSLFTGGLGANVLTF.

The V and J genes are TRBV7-2 and TRBJ1-6. The germline V gene encodes CDR1 SGHTA and CDR2 FQGNSA. The CDR3 is 11 residues long. The CDR3 here is CASSSIGSLHF.

This chain joins TRBV20-1 and TRBJ1-4; TCRdb designates TRBD1, a call that cannot be tested without DNA. Germline assignment: CDR1 DFQATT and CDR2 SNEGSKA (reference sequence). The CDR3 totals 16 residues. The CDR3 loop is CSARDSRGQRHEKLFF.

The chain is built from TRBV19 and TRBJ1-1. The CDR3 is made up of 14 amino acids. CDR1 is LNHDA and CDR2 is SQIVND in the germline V gene (reference sequence). The CDR3 sequence is CASRGSLRTTEAFF.

The chain joins TRBV15 to TRBJ2-3; TCRdb outputs TRBD2, but without DNA this stays unchecked. In germline, CDR1 is LNHNV, CDR2 YYDKDF (reference sequence). The CDR3 length is 17 residues. The CDR3 sequence: CATSRDRPVRGPDTQYF.

The genes are TRBV7-8 and TRBJ1-2. Germline V gene lookup returns CDR1 SGHVS and CDR2 FQNEAQ. The length of the CDR3 is 12 residues. CDR3 in amino acids: CASSKTSNGYTF.

CDR3 sequence reads: CSARDTKEGGVQWKQFF. The gene calls are TRBV20-1 and TRBJ2-1; TCRdb reports TRBD2, a call that lacks DNA to check it against. The CDR3 loop spans 17 amino acids. Germline V gene data show CDR1 as DFQATT and CDR2 as SNEGSKA (reference sequence).

The chain links TRBV7-2 to TRBJ2-5; TCRdb outputs TRBD1, but without DNA this stays unchecked. The germline CDR1 and CDR2 sequences are SGHTA and FQGNSA. The CDR3 length is 14 residues. CDR3 region: CASSLVSLQETQYF.

The chain links TRBV7-2 to TRBJ2-4; absent DNA, TCRdb's TRBD2 call cannot be checked. Germline V CDR1 and CDR2: SGHTA, FQGNSA. This CDR3 has 15 residues. CDR3 residues: CASSLAGGVVGIQYF.

V usage is TRBV4-1 and J usage is TRBJ2-7; TCRdb indicates TRBD2, and absent DNA this call remains unverified. The CDR3 loop spans 18 amino acids. CDR1 MGHRA and CDR2 YSYEKL come from the germline V gene. CDR3 in amino acids: CASSQAWSGTLLSYEQYF.

The chain has TRBV25-1 and TRBJ1-2; TCRdb lists TRBD1, though no DNA is available to test this call. This CDR3 contains 13 residues. CDR1 is MGHDK and CDR2 is SYGVNS in the germline V gene. This CDR3 reads CASSDSPPSGYTF.

V usage is TRBV5-1 and J usage is TRBJ2-1; the D call from TCRdb, TRBD2, cannot be confirmed without DNA. The germline V gene has CDR1 SGHRS and CDR2 YFSETQ. The CDR3 is made up of 15 amino acids. CDR3 protein: CASSTTDSPYNEQFF. Full variable domain (remainder filled in from reference TRBV5-1 and TRBJ2-1): KAGVTQTPRYLIKTRGQQVTLSCSPISGHRSVSWYQQTPGQGLQFLFEYFSETQRNKGNFPGRFSGRQFSNSRSEMNVSTLELGDSALYLCASSTTDSPYNEQFFGPGTRLTVL.

The chain joins TRBV20-1 to TRBJ2-1; TCRdb reports TRBD1, a call that lacks DNA to check it against. CDR1 and CDR2 (germline): DFQATT, SNEGSKA (reference sequence). The CDR3 contains 14 residues. CDR3 region: CSARDAGSSNEQFF.

V is TRBV28 and J is TRBJ2-7; there is no DNA to check the TCRdb D call of TRBD1. This CDR3 has 12 amino acids. Germline V gives CDR1 MDHEN, CDR2 SYDVKM. The CDR3 protein is CASSTGIYEQYF.

The chain has TRBV27 and TRBJ1-1. Germline CDR1 is MNHEY and CDR2 is SMNVEV (reference sequence). This CDR3 spans 13 amino acids. CDR3 in amino acids: CASRTLTNTEAFF.

The chain employs TRBV12-3 or TRBV12-4 and TRBJ1-3. This CDR3 has 15 residues. CDR3 loop: CASSLAASSGNTIYF.